Listed below are T cell receptor beta chains from one sample, sequenced in a study of HIV-infected patients and healthy controls. TCRdb reprocessed the 5' RACE reads with MiXCR, giving one entry per CDR3 protein. The sample includes over 15,000 distinct CDR3 sequences, roughly 9.1% of them seen just once. Sample: blood. Receptors were obtained from an adult in good health. Each CDR3 is given with its conserved first and last residue. D genes are given only for firm matches. Where a row states a size, it is once, few, many or the class of an expanded clone; other rows omit it.

size	D	V	J	CDR3	DNA
medium-sized	-	TRBV29-1	TRBJ2-6	CSADSGANVLTF	TGCAGCGCGGACTCTGGGGCCAACGTCCTGACTTTC
many	TRBD2	TRBV6-2/TRBV6-3	TRBJ2-1	CASSRLAGGSYNEQFF	TGTGCCAGCAGTCGACTAGCGGGAGGGTCCTACAATGAGCAGTTCTTC
-	TRBD2	TRBV5-1	TRBJ2-2	CASNSALGGTGELFF	TGCGCCAGCAACTCCGCCTTGGGAGGGACCGGGGAGCTGTTTTTT
medium-sized	-	TRBV28	TRBJ1-1	CASSLGENTEAFF	TGTGCCAGCAGTTTAGGGGAGAACACTGAAGCTTTCTTT
many	-	TRBV10-3	TRBJ2-3	CAISDGRGTDTQYF	TGTGCCATCAGTGATGGTAGGGGCACAGATACGCAGTATTTT
many	-	TRBV7-6	TRBJ2-1	CASSLELLYNEQFF	TGTGCCAGCAGCTTAGAACTGCTCTACAATGAGCAGTTCTTC
-	-	TRBV11-2	TRBJ2-7	CASSPAGGWDGEYF	TGTGCCAGCAGCCCCGCCGGAGGGTGGGACGGGGAGTACTTC
medium-sized	TRBD2	TRBV20-1	TRBJ2-1	CSASRLAGAAYNEQFF	TGCAGTGCTAGCCGACTAGCGGGAGCCGCCTACAATGAGCAGTTCTTC
many	TRBD1	TRBV7-9	TRBJ1-3	CASSLTGGAGNTIYF	TGTGCCAGCAGCTTAACAGGGGGAGCAGGAAACACCATATATTTT
few	-	TRBV20-1	TRBJ2-1	CSAPSTYNEQFF	TGCAGTGCGCCGTCTACCTACAATGAGCAGTTCTTC
many	-	TRBV11-1	TRBJ2-2	CAVRDKHTGELFF	TGTGCCGTCCGGGACAAACACACCGGGGAGCTGTTTTTT
many	TRBD2	TRBV29-1	TRBJ2-2	CSVDRGGNTGELFF	TGCAGCGTTGATCGGGGGGGGAACACCGGGGAGCTGTTTTTT
many	-	TRBV6-5	TRBJ1-3	CASSYGTASGNTIYF	TGTGCCAGCAGTTACGGGACGGCCTCTGGAAACACCATATATTTT
-	TRBD2	TRBV4-2	TRBJ2-1	CASSPGLAGGDEQFF	TGTGCCAGCAGCCCGGGACTAGCGGGAGGGGATGAGCAGTTCTTC
many	-	TRBV29-1	TRBJ2-2	CSVIMLQTGELFF	TGCAGCGTTATCATGTTGCAGACCGGGGAGCTGTTTTTT
many	-	TRBV7-9	TRBJ2-5	CASSLEQGKLGKETQYF	TGTGCCAGCAGCTTAGAACAGGGAAAACTGGGCAAAGAGACCCAGTACTTC
-	-	TRBV7-2	TRBJ2-7	CASSSRGAAYEQYF	TGTGCCAGCAGCTCCCGCGGAGCCGCCTACGAGCAGTACTTC
-	-	TRBV6-7	TRBJ2-1	CASSYGGNEQFF	TGTGCCAGCAGTTACGGAGGCAATGAGCAGTTCTTC
-	TRBD1	TRBV27	TRBJ1-4	CASSPWTGDEKLFF	TGTGCCAGCAGTCCGTGGACAGGGGATGAAAAACTGTTTTTT
many	TRBD1	TRBV12-3/TRBV12-4	TRBJ1-5	CASRLQGGWDQPQHF	TGTGCCAGCAGGCTACAGGGGGGATGGGATCAGCCCCAGCATTTT
-	TRBD2	TRBV6-5	TRBJ2-3	CASRTGLAWRNTQYF	TGTGCCAGCAGGACCGGACTAGCGTGGAGGAATACGCAGTATTTT
many	TRBD1	TRBV6-5	TRBJ2-7	CASSSGTGGNEQYF	TGTGCCAGCAGTTCCGGGACAGGGGGCAACGAGCAGTACTTC
-	-	TRBV7-9	TRBJ2-7	CASSFTEVREQYF	TGTGCCAGCAGCTTCACCGAGGTGCGAGAGCAGTACTTC
medium-sized	-	TRBV20-1	TRBJ2-5	CSANQGFRGETQYF	TGCAGTGCGAACCAGGGGTTTAGAGGAGAGACCCAGTACTTC
-	TRBD2	TRBV6-2/TRBV6-3	TRBJ2-6	CASSYLAGASLSGANVLTF	TGTGCCAGCAGTTACCTAGCGGGAGCATCTTTGTCGGGGGCCAACGTCCTGACTTTC
many	-	TRBV18	TRBJ2-1	CASSPSRGSSYNEQFF	TGTGCCAGCTCACCGTCCAGGGGAAGCTCCTACAATGAGCAGTTCTTC
many	-	TRBV7-9	TRBJ2-7	CASSLPATYEQYF	TGTGCCAGCAGCCTCCCGGCGACCTACGAGCAGTACTTC
many	TRBD2	TRBV10-1	TRBJ2-3	CASSEGREATDTQYF	TGCGCCAGCAGTGAGGGGCGGGAGGCCACAGATACGCAGTATTTT
few	-	TRBV13	TRBJ2-1	CASTRSGEQFF	TGTGCCAGCACCCGAAGCGGTGAGCAGTTCTTC
few	TRBD2	TRBV12-3/TRBV12-4	TRBJ2-1	CASSSTSGSGPVNEQFF	TGTGCCAGCAGTTCGACTAGCGGGAGCGGGCCCGTGAATGAGCAGTTCTTC
-	-	TRBV7-2	TRBJ2-3	CASSNPRQDTQYF	TGTGCCAGCAGCAACCCGCGACAAGATACGCAGTATTTT
many	TRBD2	TRBV12-3/TRBV12-4	TRBJ2-1	CASSSQGLAAVGEQFF	TGTGCCAGCAGTTCCCAAGGGCTAGCGGCCGTCGGTGAGCAGTTCTTC
-	-	TRBV19	TRBJ1-1	CASSTDGNTEAFF	TGTGCCAGTAGCACCGACGGGAACACTGAAGCTTTCTTT
many	-	TRBV7-3	TRBJ2-1	CASSPGYYNEQFF	TGTGCCAGCAGCCCGGGGTACTACAATGAGCAGTTCTTC
-	-	TRBV2	TRBJ1-2	CASSAVPGYEGYTF	TGTGCCAGCAGTGCTGTCCCGGGGTATGAGGGCTACACCTTC
many	-	TRBV12-3/TRBV12-4	TRBJ2-1	CASSFRQGGSYEQFF	TGTGCCAGCAGTTTTCGGCAGGGGGGTAGCTATGAGCAGTTCTTC
-	-	TRBV5-1	TRBJ2-1	CASSGRDHGYNEQFF	TGCGCCAGCAGCGGCCGGGACCACGGCTACAATGAGCAGTTCTTC
once	TRBD1	TRBV19	TRBJ2-2	CASSLLGGFGTGELFF	TGTGCCAGTAGTCTACTAGGGGGCTTTGGCACCGGGGAGCTGTTTTTT
many	TRBD2	TRBV10-3	TRBJ2-1	CAISDVLAGGRNEQFF	TGTGCCATCAGTGATGTCCTGGCGGGAGGGAGGAATGAGCAGTTCTTC
many	-	TRBV2	TRBJ2-1	CASEVNNEQFF	TGTGCCAGCGAAGTTAACAATGAGCAGTTCTTC
once	-	TRBV25-1	TRBJ2-7	CASSEGGGGALDEQYF	TGTGCCAGCAGTGAAGGCGGAGGGGGGGCCTTGGACGAGCAGTACTTC
-	-	TRBV19	TRBJ2-1	CASRPAQSYNEQFF	TGTGCCAGTAGGCCCGCACAGTCCTACAATGAGCAGTTCTTC
few	TRBD2	TRBV3-1	TRBJ2-1	CASSQGTSGVRNEQFF	TGTGCCAGCAGCCAAGGGACTAGCGGGGTTAGGAATGAGCAGTTCTTC
few	-	TRBV30	TRBJ1-5	CAWSRGMDSNQPQHF	TGTGCCTGGAGCCGGGGGATGGATAGCAATCAGCCCCAGCATTTT
medium-sized	-	TRBV27	TRBJ2-7	CVPRREQYF	TGTGTACCCCGGCGGGAGCAGTACTTC
few	TRBD1	TRBV6-6	TRBJ2-3	CASSYSTGGGDTQYF	TGTGCCAGCAGTTACTCGACAGGGGGGGGAGATACGCAGTATTTT
many	-	TRBV5-1	TRBJ2-7	CATKTGEGRGEYF	TGCGCCACCAAGACAGGGGAAGGCCGGGGGGAGTACTTC
many	TRBD2	TRBV15	TRBJ2-3	CATGSGSVSDTQYF	TGTGCCACCGGAAGCGGGAGTGTTTCAGATACGCAGTATTTT
many	TRBD1	TRBV6-5	TRBJ2-7	CASSPQGGQGVISSYEQYF	TGTGCCAGCAGTCCCCAGGGGGGACAGGGGGTAATTTCCTCCTACGAGCAGTACTTC
many	TRBD2	TRBV5-1	TRBJ2-3	CASSFLGRAADTQYF	TGCGCCAGCAGCTTTCTCGGGAGGGCTGCAGATACGCAGTATTTT
medium-sized	-	TRBV5-1	TRBJ2-7	CASSPDTNSYEQYF	TGCGCCAGCAGCCCTGACACCAACTCCTACGAGCAGTACTTC